This entry lists 21 T cell receptor beta chains sequenced from one sample in a study of vaccination and CD4 T cells after COVID-19. Cultured CD4+ T cell DNA was sequenced using the Oncomine TCR Beta short-read assay. TCRdb recomputed calls from the PCR reads with MiXCR, one row per CDR3 protein. The sample includes around 20,000 distinct CDR3 sequences, approximately 42% of them seen just once. Their antigens remain unidentified. Stated treatment: approximately nine-day PBMC culture with coronavirus spike peptide pools or control peptides (ViraFEST assay). The sequenced sample was CD4+ T cells from blood, cultured in vitro, obtained before SARS-CoV-2 vaccination. The receptors originated from a human donor who had recovered from COVID-19.

The genes are TRBV6-2 or TRBV6-3 and TRBJ2-2; 10 bases align to TRBD2. Germline lookup yields CDR1 MNHEY and CDR2 SVGEGT. V trimming: 5 bases; J trimming: 3 bases; junction bases outside the gene matches: 6. The CDR3 spans 16 residues. CDR3 residues: CASSESGGAYTGELFF. In DNA form, the CDR3 reads TGTGCCAGCAGTGAAAGCGGGGGGGCGTACACCGGGGAGCTGTTTTTT.

V and J are TRBV12-3 or TRBV12-4 and TRBJ2-2, with TRBD1 as a possible D gene (6 bases). The CDR3 totals 14 residues. V dropped 1 base and J dropped 5 bases, with 8 bases sitting between them. CDR3 sequence reads: CASSLVRGTGELFF. The CDR3 DNA is TGTGCCAGCAGTTTAGTAAGGGGGACCGGGGAGCTGTTTTTT.

The rearrangement joins TRBV20-1 to TRBJ2-1; weak D call: TRBD1 (6 bases). The V end lost 4 bases, the J end lost 6 bases, and 7 bases lay between the germline ends. Germline CDR1 reads DFQATT; CDR2 reads SNEGSKA (reference sequence). The CDR3 is 11 amino acids. The CDR3 sequence: CSANRANEQFF. The CDR3 bases are TGCAGTGCTAACAGGGCCAATGAGCAGTTCTTC.

V usage is TRBV20-1 and J usage is TRBJ1-6; 9 positions match TRBD1. Germline V lookup: CDR1 DFQATT, CDR2 SNEGSKA (reference sequence). The V gene end was trimmed by 5 bases and the J gene end by 9 bases; junction bases not matched to a gene: 2. The CDR3 contains 12 residues. For the CDR3, the DNA is TGCAGTGCTGACAGGGGGAGTTCACCCCTCCACTTT. Its protein is CSADRGSSPLHF.

This clonotype was detected a few times. One end of the junction fails to match germline, which may point to a read error. This sequence joins TRBV15 and TRBJ1-2; no definite D call. Germline lookup yields CDR1 LNHNV and CDR2 YYDKDF (reference sequence). The CDR3 has 15 amino acids. The CDR3 loop reads CATSTSPRTTYGYTF. CDR3 nucleotide sequence: TGTGCCACCAGCACCTCCCCGCGCACAACCTATGGTTACACCTTC.

V and J are TRBV18 and TRBJ1-1, with D unclear. Trimming stripped 3 bases from V and 3 bases from J, with 14 bases between. The CDR3 consists of 15 residues. The germline V gene encodes CDR1 KGHSH and CDR2 LQKENI. In DNA form, the CDR3 reads TGTGCCAGCTCACCCCGACCGGGCGCGGACACTGAAGCTTTCTTT. Translating gives CASSPRPGADTEAFF. Looking up the rest from reference TRBV18 and TRBJ1-1 gives the full variable domain: NAGVMQNPRHLVRRRGQEARLRCSPMKGHSHVYWYRQLPEEGLKFMVYLQKENIIDESGMPKERFSAEFPKEGPSILRIQQVVRGDSAAYFCASSPRPGADTEAFFGQGTRLTVV.

This chain connects TRBV18 to TRBJ1-1; 7 nucleotides match TRBD1. The V and J ends lost 6 bases and 3 bases, in that order; junction bases with no gene match: 4. The germline gives CDR1 KGHSH, CDR2 LQKENI. The CDR3 has 13 residues. The CDR3 here is CASSLGQDTEAFF. The CDR3 nucleotides are TGTGCCAGCTCCCTAGGACAGGACACTGAAGCTTTCTTT.

Here the CDR3 DNA reads TGTGCCAGCAGTCCGGTCGCTAGCGTATCCTTCTACAATGAGCAGTTCTTC. Its translation: CASSPVASVSFYNEQFF. The rearrangement links TRBV28 to TRBJ2-1; possibly TRBD2 for D (6 bases). Trimming pared 5 bases from V and 3 bases from J, leaving 20 bases between. The germline V gene has CDR1 MDHEN and CDR2 SYDVKM. The CDR3 runs 17 residues.

J is TRBJ2-4 and V is TRBV2; D is unresolved. The CDR3 has 11 residues. With 10 bases removed from V and 6 bases from J, the gap between germline ends came to 10 bases. Germline lookup yields CDR1 SNHLY and CDR2 FYNNEI. CDR3 sequence: CAIRDANIQYF. CDR3 DNA: TGTGCCATCAGAGACGCAAACATTCAGTACTTC.

The chain recombines TRBV28 with TRBJ1-2; possible D gene TRBD1, 6 bases. The length of the CDR3 is 16 residues. Trimming pared 10 bases from V and 3 bases from J, leaving 24 bases between. Germline V lookup: CDR1 MDHEN, CDR2 SYDVKM. The DNA for the CDR3 is TGTGCCATAAATACCACCCCCAGGGAGGGGGACTATGGCTACACCTTC. This codes for CAINTTPREGDYGYTF.

This clonotype was counted between two and nine times. The CDR3 spells CASSERPRTYNSPLHF. In DNA form, the CDR3 reads TGTGCCAGCAGTGAAAGACCCCGGACCTATAATTCACCCCTCCACTTT. The chain links TRBV6-1 to TRBJ1-6; no clear D gene. V lost 2 bases and J lost 2, with 10 bases in between. The length of the CDR3 is 16 residues. Germline CDR1 reads MNHNS; CDR2 reads SASEGT.

This clonotype was picked up a small number of times. This rearrangement joins TRBV6-5 to TRBJ2-7; 15 bases match TRBD2. J was trimmed by 6 bases and V by 3 bases; bases with no gene match: 6. Germline CDR1 and CDR2: MNHEY and SVGAGI. The CDR3 runs to 16 residues. The CDR3 is CASSYRTSGRASEQYF. The CDR3, as DNA: TGTGCCAGCAGTTATCGGACTAGCGGGAGGGCCTCCGAGCAGTACTTC.

This chain uses TRBV10-3 with TRBJ2-3; 14 bases map to TRBD2. The junction had 3 bases not matched to a gene; V was cut back by 4 bases and J by 0 bases. CDR1 and CDR2 from the germline V gene are ENHRY and SYGVKD. The CDR3 has 17 amino acids. The CDR3 loop reads CAISAGTSGGSTDTQYF. The CDR3 bases are TGTGCCATCAGTGCCGGGACTAGCGGGGGTAGCACAGATACGCAGTATTTT.

Here the CDR3 reads CASSPEIPIWGREKLFF. CDR3 DNA sequence: TGTGCCAGCAGCCCCGAAATCCCGATCTGGGGCCGGGAAAAACTGTTTTTT. The rearrangement joins TRBV7-6 to TRBJ1-4, with a weak D call TRBD1 (5 bases). Germline values: CDR1 SGHVS, CDR2 FNYEAQ. The CDR3 is 17 residues long. With 5 bases removed from V and 8 bases from J, the gap between germline ends came to 24 bases. Full variable domain (outside the CDR3, taken from reference TRBV7-6 and TRBJ1-4): GAGVSQSPRYKVTKRGQDVALRCDPISGHVSLYWYRQALGQGPEFLTYFNYEAQQDKSGLPNDRFSAERPEGSISTLTIQRTEQRDSAMYRCASSPEIPIWGREKLFFGSGTQLSVL.

In its sample, this clonotype was seen a few times. V is TRBV7-6 and J is TRBJ2-2; D uncertain. Germline CDR1 and CDR2: SGHVS and FNYEAQ. Trimming left V 6 bases short and J 1 base short, with 9 bases between. CDR3 length: 14 amino acids. The CDR3, as DNA: TGTGCCAGCAGTCACGACCAGAACACCGGGGAGCTGTTTTTT. This codes for CASSHDQNTGELFF. The full variable domain, completed using reference TRBV7-6 and TRBJ2-2, is GAGVSQSPRYKVTKRGQDVALRCDPISGHVSLYWYRQALGQGPEFLTYFNYEAQQDKSGLPNDRFSAERPEGSISTLTIQRTEQRDSAMYRCASSHDQNTGELFFGEGSRLTVL.

This clonotype has a handful of counts. This rearrangement joins TRBV20-1 to TRBJ1-1; D remains unclear. CDR1 DFQATT and CDR2 SNEGSKA come from the germline V gene (reference sequence). The CDR3 sequence is 17 residues long. The germline V and J ends were trimmed by 0 bases and 1 base, with 18 bases remaining between them. CDR3 region: CSARDTSRSLGNTEAFF. CDR3 DNA: TGCAGTGCTAGAGATACTTCCCGATCCCTGGGGAACACTGAAGCTTTCTTT.

The chain employs TRBV28 and TRBJ1-1; the match to TRBD1 covers 10 bases. The CDR3 consists of 14 residues. Germline CDR1 reads MDHEN; CDR2 reads SYDVKM. Trimming cost V 6 bases and J 5 bases; bases outside gene matches: 6. The CDR3 coding sequence is TGTGCCAGCAGAGAGACAGGGGGCAGGACTGAAGCTTTCTTT. It yields the protein CASRETGGRTEAFF.

The J gene is TRBJ1-1, the V gene TRBV7-8; D remains unclear. Between the trimmed V and J ends, which lost 0 bases and 4 bases, there was a span of 6 bases. Germline-derived CDR1 and CDR2 are SGHVS and FQNEAQ. The CDR3 is 13 residues long. The CDR3 region has the DNA TGTGCCAGCAGCTTAGCTGTGATCACTGAAGCTTTCTTT. Translated, it gives CASSLAVITEAFF.

The gene calls are TRBV6-2 or TRBV6-3 and TRBJ2-7, with TRBD1 as a possible D gene (6 bases). Looked up from germline, CDR1 is MNHEY and CDR2 is SVGEGT. This CDR3 has 15 residues. Trimming pared 2 bases from V and 3 bases from J, leaving 14 bases between. The CDR3 nucleotides read TGTGCCAGCAGTTACCCGTCAGGGGACAACTACGAGCAGTACTTC. Protein: CASSYPSGDNYEQYF.

This clonotype has more than one count but fewer than ten. The chain couples TRBV6-2 or TRBV6-3 to TRBJ1-5; D not certain. CDR3 size: 15 residues. Germline loops: CDR1 MNHEY, CDR2 SVGEGT. V lost 7 bases and J lost 0, with 13 bases in between. The CDR3: CASTTDGHSNQPQHF. In DNA, the CDR3 is TGTGCCAGCACGACGGACGGCCATAGCAATCAGCCCCAGCATTTT.

In this sample, this clonotype turned up a few times. V is TRBV7-2 and J is TRBJ1-1; a weak D match, TRBD1 (5 bases). The CDR3 contains 15 residues. Germline-derived CDR1 and CDR2 are SGHTA and FQGNSA. V was trimmed by 0 bases and J by 5 bases, leaving 13 bases between them. CDR3 residues: CASSLAAGMGTEAFF. Written as DNA, the CDR3 is TGTGCCAGCAGCTTAGCGGCAGGGATGGGGACTGAAGCTTTCTTT.